This TCR beta chain appears in the sequencing data of a study of blood T cell repertoires in COVID-19. Study overall: The origin of the acute and convalescent COVID-19 samples was the United States, Italy and Spain. T cells, B-cell-depleted T cells, or PBMCs supplied cDNA or gDNA.

CDR1 and CDR2 (germline): LNHDA, SQIVND (reference sequence). J was trimmed by 1 base and V by 5 bases; bases with no gene match: 7. CDR3 length equals 16 residues. Methods used by the authors: Amplified reference gene primers provided the basis for estimating nucleated cell counts. TCRdb's copy holds only in-frame clones and misses some; the assay was immunoSEQ multiplex PCR. V and J calls plus clone size are reproduced from that table; the DNA served to infer D and trimming. This sample has about 100,000 clones, with around nine tenths found just once. The sample taken for sequencing was peripheral blood. This TCR was sampled from a man at least 80 years old with acute or convalescent COVID-19. The rearrangement links TRBV19 to TRBJ1-5; 8 positions agree with TRBD1. The DNA for the CDR3 is TGTGCCAGTAGTCGGACAGGGATCAAAAGCAATCAGCCCCAGCATTTT. Translated: CASSRTGIKSNQPQHF.